What follows are 15 T cell receptor beta chains derived from one specimen sequenced in a study of CD8 T cells in ankylosing spondylitis. Study-level findings and limits: Made up of several highly homologous variants, a TCR beta motif appeared characteristic of ankylosing spondylitis blood.

No antigen has been assigned to these receptors. TCRdb re-analysed the 5' RACE reads in MiXCR, keeping a single row per CDR3 protein. The sample contains about 800,000 distinct CDR3 sequences, over 9.5% of which appear only once. Sequenced material: blood, either unsorted or a sorted T cell fraction (not recorded which). These receptors all stem from a male donor with ankylosing spondylitis.

This chain links TRBV18 with TRBJ2-7, with TRBD2 matching 7 bases. After removal of 3 bases from V and 3 bases from J, the junction contained 8 bases not matched to a gene. Germline-derived CDR1 and CDR2 are KGHSH and LQKENI. The CDR3 is 15 residues long. The CDR3 DNA follows: TGTGCCAGCTCACCTCCTGCTAGCGGAGTCTACGAGCAGTACTTC. This translates into CASSPPASGVYEQYF.

V usage is TRBV28 and J usage is TRBJ1-5; D is perhaps TRBD1 (5 bases). Germline lookup yields CDR1 MDHEN and CDR2 SYDVKM. The V gene lost 3 bases and the J gene lost 5 bases, with 17 bases spanning the gap. This CDR3 comprises 16 residues. The CDR3 nucleotides read TGTGCCAGCAGTTTCCAGCGGGGGTTAGGCGATCAGCCCCAGCATTTT. This encodes CASSFQRGLGDQPQHF.

The V and J genes are TRBV7-9 and TRBJ2-5; D uncertain. Per the germline V gene, CDR1 is SEHNR and CDR2 is FQNEAQ (reference sequence). The CDR3 is made up of 16 amino acids. V was trimmed by 5 bases and J by 0 bases, leaving 16 bases between them. CDR3 bases: TGTGCCAGCAGCACCCATGCGGTGAACGACCAAGAGACCCAGTACTTC. Translated, it gives CASSTHAVNDQETQYF.

This clonotype was seen many times. The chain recombines TRBV6-2 or TRBV6-3 with TRBJ1-4; D is uncertain. The length of the CDR3 is 14 residues. V was trimmed by 5 bases and J by 2 bases, leaving 9 bases between them. Germline V gene sequence: CDR1 MNHEY, CDR2 SVGEGT. The CDR3 coding sequence is TGTGCCAGCAGTGCCCGCAGGACTAATGAAAAACTGTTTTTT. Encoded protein: CASSARRTNEKLFF.

The rearrangement links TRBV5-5 to TRBJ1-1; D gene unclear. V shed 4 bases and J shed 1 base, with 11 bases lying between them. The CDR3 loop spans 14 amino acids. The germline CDR1 and CDR2 sequences are SGHKS and YYEKEE (reference sequence). The CDR3 DNA sequence: TGTGCCAGCAGCCGCGGACCGTCGAACACTGAAGCTTTCTTT. Amino acid sequence: CASSRGPSNTEAFF.

This clonotype was seen a few times. V and J are TRBV10-3 and TRBJ2-7; TRBD2 agrees at 8 bases. The CDR3 runs 15 residues. Germline trimming cut 0 bases from V and 2 bases from J; bases unmatched to any gene: 3. CDR1 ENHRY and CDR2 SYGVKD come from the germline V gene. CDR3 sequence: CAISESLAGTYEQYF. CDR3 bases: TGTGCCATCAGTGAGTCATTAGCGGGAACCTACGAGCAGTACTTC.

The chain couples TRBV7-2 to TRBJ2-3; D not certain. The germline gives CDR1 SGHTA, CDR2 FQGNSA. Trimming left V 1 base short and J 9 bases short, with 8 bases between. This CDR3 spans 12 amino acids. The CDR3 spells CASSLVARTQYF. In DNA form, the CDR3 reads TGTGCCAGCAGCTTAGTAGCACGGACGCAGTATTTT.

Of note for this clonotype: A much larger clone lies a single base off, so this may be a read error. This chain uses TRBV29-1 with TRBJ1-2; the D is unclear. V gave up 2 bases and J gave up 6 bases, with 13 bases separating them. This CDR3 is 13 amino acids long. Per the germline V gene, CDR1 is SQVTM and CDR2 is ANQGSEA. The CDR3 DNA reads as TGCAGCGTTGAACGGCTCCTCAGGAATGGCTACACCTTC. It codes for CSVERLLRNGYTF. The variable domain in full, with the rest retrieved from reference TRBV29-1 and TRBJ1-2, is SAVISQKPSRDICQRGTSLTIQCQVDSQVTMMFWYRQQPGQSLTLIATANQGSEATYESGFVIDKFPISRPNLTFSTLTVSNMSPEDSSIYLCSVERLLRNGYTFGSGTRLTVV.

The chain couples TRBV29-1 to TRBJ1-2; D ambiguous. V was cut by 3 bases and J by 2 bases, with 13 bases left in between. From germline, CDR1 is SQVTM and CDR2 ANQGSEA. CDR3 length equals 14 residues. The DNA of the CDR3 is TGCAGCGTTGATTCGAAGGGTAGGAACTATGGCTACACCTTC. It specifies CSVDSKGRNYGYTF.

This clonotype was seen more than once but under ten times. The rearrangement joins TRBV10-3 to TRBJ2-7; unclear D gene. There are 12 residues in the CDR3. Germline V gives CDR1 ENHRY, CDR2 SYGVKD. Trimming stripped 4 bases from V and 3 bases from J, with 7 bases between. CDR3 sequence (DNA): TGTGCCATCAGTGCCCAGGACTACGAGCAGTACTTC. Translation: CAISAQDYEQYF.

This chain joins TRBV18 and TRBJ2-5; TRBD1 might be the D (6 bases). This CDR3 is 16 amino acids long. The V gene's germline CDR1 is KGHSH and CDR2 LQKENI. V lost 1 base to trimming and J lost 0 bases, with 12 bases between them. The CDR3 loop is CASSPQQGGYQETQYF. CDR3 nucleotide sequence: TGTGCCAGCTCACCACAACAGGGCGGGTACCAAGAGACCCAGTACTTC.

There are many counts of this clonotype. The rearrangement links TRBV14 to TRBJ2-1; D is uncertain. Between the trimmed V and J ends, which lost 0 bases and 3 bases, there was a span of 6 bases. The CDR3 loop spans 14 amino acids. Germline V gene sequence: CDR1 SGHDN, CDR2 FVKESK. DNA of the CDR3: TGTGCCAGCAGCCAAGAGGCGAGCTACAATGAGCAGTTCTTC. Residues: CASSQEASYNEQFF.

The CDR3 DNA sequence: TGTGCCAGCAGCTTGGGAGACAGGGGGCGCGAGGACGAGCAGTACTTC. This sequence encodes CASSLGDRGREDEQYF. The rearrangement uses TRBV7-9 and TRBJ2-7; 10 nucleotides align to TRBD1. Trimming cost V 3 bases and J 5 bases; bases outside gene matches: 10. Germline values: CDR1 SEHNR, CDR2 FQNEAQ (reference sequence). The CDR3 spans 16 residues.

This clonotype has a handful of counts. V and J are TRBV12-3 or TRBV12-4 and TRBJ1-1, with D possibly TRBD1 on 6 matching bases. The CDR3 length is 15 residues. Trimming left V 3 bases short and J 7 bases short, with 18 bases between. The CDR3 region has the DNA TGTGCCAGCAGTTTTGGGGGGGAGGGGGAAGATGAAGCTTTCTTT. It translates to CASSFGGEGEDEAFF.

The table lists this clonotype with many counts. J is TRBJ2-1 and V is TRBV7-2, with D perhaps given as TRBD1 or TRBD2 (6 bases each). Deletions cut 1 base from V and 5 bases from J, with 12 bases between. The CDR3 extends over 15 amino acids. CDR1 SGHTA and CDR2 FQGNSA come from the germline V gene. The CDR3 DNA follows: TGTGCCAGCAGCTTAGGGGGGGCCGGTAACAATGAGCAGTTCTTC. The encoded protein is CASSLGGAGNNEQFF. The full variable domain, rest sourced from reference TRBV7-2 and TRBJ2-1, is GAGVSQSPSNKVTEKGKDVELRCDPISGHTALYWYRQSLGQGLEFLIYFQGNSAPDKSGLPSDRFSAERTGGSVSTLTIQRTQQEDSAVYLCASSLGGAGNNEQFFGPGTRLTVL.